This T cell receptor (beta chain) derives from a study of post-analysis software for immune sequencing data. General study results and limits: Higher frequency in patients than in controls was seen for five TRBV segments, with TRBV5-6, TRBV5-1 and TRBV20-1 among them. Significantly lower normalized Chao1 diversity was seen in multiple sclerosis patients than in controls.

Germline CDR1 SQVTM, CDR2 ANQGSEA. The CDR3 extends over 14 amino acids. The V gene lost 7 bases and the J gene lost 3 bases, with 19 bases spanning the gap. There are many counts of this clonotype. Its specificity is not known. cDNA libraries of TCR beta carried unique molecular identifiers. TCRdb passed the PCR reads through MiXCR, listing each CDR3 protein once. The profile shows about 770,000 distinct CDR3 sequences, roughly 46% of them singletons. This clonotype was obtained from a girl between 5 and 17 years old with multiple sclerosis. This sequence joins TRBV29-1 and TRBJ2-7; D remains unclear. Specimen: blood. The CDR3 DNA follows: TGCAGCGCCGTGACCCAGGACGGTGGCTACGAGCAGTACTTC. Protein product: CSAVTQDGGYEQYF.